What follows are 29 T cell receptor beta chains derived from one specimen sequenced in a study of shared clonotypes between healthy human individuals. This table comes from immunoSEQ multiplex PCR, and its TCRdb copy is limited to in-frame clones, with some not included. This sample has almost 750,000 clones, with roughly two thirds found just once. What was sequenced was memory CD4+ T cells sorted from blood. Subset given: CD45RA-negative fraction. These receptors were taken from a woman between 25 and 40 years old in good health.

J is TRBJ2-5 and V is TRBV2, with 13 bases matching TRBD2. The J call is doubtful: the DNA matches TRBJ2-7 better. Looked up from germline, CDR1 is SNHLY and CDR2 is FYNNEI. The CDR3 runs to 18 residues. Here the CDR3 reads CASSEWGPLLAGGYEQYF. Written as DNA, the CDR3 is TGTGCCAGCAGTGAATGGGGCCCGTTACTAGCGGGAGGGTACGAGCAGTACTTC.

The CDR3 nucleotides read TGCGCCAGCAGCTTAACCGGGGAAAATGAGCAGTTCTTC. Residues: CASSLTGENEQFF. This chain joins TRBV5-1 and TRBJ2-1; possibly TRBD2 for D (5 bases). Germline CDR1 SGHRS, CDR2 YFSETQ. CDR3 length equals 13 residues. Trimming shortened V by 2 bases and J by 7 bases, and 10 bases separated the two germline ends.

This clone turned up a few times. The CDR3 nucleotides read TGTGCCAGCAGCTTTACACCCACAGATACGCAGTATTTT. It encodes CASSFTPTDTQYF. The V and J genes are TRBV11-2 and TRBJ2-3; D remains unclear. The V gene's germline CDR1 is SGHAT and CDR2 FQNNGV. The germline V and J ends were trimmed by 3 bases and 2 bases, with 6 bases remaining between them. The CDR3 is made up of 13 amino acids.

This clone turned up a few times. The V gene is TRBV28, the J gene TRBJ2-7; maybe TRBD1 (5 bases). CDR1 is MDHEN and CDR2 is SYDVKM in the germline V gene. CDR3 length equals 13 residues. The V end lost 5 bases, the J end lost 3 bases, and 11 bases lay between the germline ends. The CDR3 coding sequence is TGTGCCAGCAGTCCCGACAGTCGCTACGAGCAGTACTTC. Residues: CASSPDSRYEQYF.

The genes are TRBV6-5 and TRBJ1-5; tentative D call: TRBD1 (5 bases). The CDR3 is made up of 15 amino acids. Germline CDR1 MNHEY, CDR2 SVGAGI. Between the trimmed V and J ends, which lost 4 bases and 5 bases, there was a span of 15 bases. CDR3 DNA sequence: TGTGCCAGCAGTTCATCCAGGGATGGCTATCAGCCCCAGCATTTT. Residues: CASSSSRDGYQPQHF.

This clone was counted between two and nine times. V usage is TRBV6-1 and J usage is TRBJ2-7; TRBD1 might be the D (6 bases). Germline-derived CDR1 and CDR2 are MNHNS and SASEGT. This CDR3 is 12 amino acids long. Trimming stripped 3 bases from V and 9 bases from J, with 12 bases between. The DNA for the CDR3 is TGTGCCAGCAGTGAGTCTCTCAGGGGGCAGTACTTC. It encodes CASSESLRGQYF.

J is TRBJ1-5 and V is TRBV10-2, with a tentative D call TRBD1 (6 bases). Trimming removed 0 bases from V and 7 bases from J, with 28 bases in between. This CDR3 has 20 residues. Looked up from germline, CDR1 is WSHSY and CDR2 is SAAADI. CDR3: CASSESTNGRLRDTKQPQHF. As DNA, the CDR3 is TGCGCCAGCAGTGAGTCCACCAACGGCAGACTCCGGGACACAAAACAGCCCCAGCATTTT.

This clone was seen ten or more times. The chain joins TRBV7-2 to TRBJ2-6; D gene ambiguous. Trimming cost V 5 bases and J 0 bases, with 11 bases left between them. CDR1 and CDR2 from the germline V gene are SGHTA and FQGNSA. The CDR3 consists of 16 residues. Written as DNA, the CDR3 is TGTGCCAGCAGCCAGGCGCCAAGCTCTGGGGCCAACGTCCTGACTTTC. This gives the protein CASSQAPSSGANVLTF.

This sequence joins TRBV4-1 and TRBJ1-5; D is unclear. Germline CDR1 is MGHRA and CDR2 is YSYEKL. Deletions cut 3 bases from V and 4 bases from J, with 10 bases between. This CDR3 contains 14 residues. The CDR3 is CASSHPGKNQPQHF. The CDR3 coding sequence is TGCGCCAGCAGCCATCCCGGGAAGAATCAGCCCCAGCATTTT.

This chain connects TRBV19 to TRBJ1-1; D possibly corresponds to TRBD1 (5 bases). The germline V gene encodes CDR1 LNHDA and CDR2 SQIVND (reference sequence). Trimming removed 1 base at V and 0 bases at J, with 9 bases between. The CDR3 extends over 15 amino acids. CDR3 nucleotides: TGTGCCAGTAGTATAGTTGACAGCTTGAACACTGAAGCTTTCTTT. It is translated as CASSIVDSLNTEAFF. The variable domain in full, completed from reference TRBV19 and TRBJ1-1, reads DGGITQSPKYLFRKEGQNVTLSCEQNLNHDAMYWYRQDPGQGLRLIYYSQIVNDFQKGDIAEGYSVSREKKESFPLTVTSAQKNPTAFYLCASSIVDSLNTEAFFGQGTRLTVV.

V and J are TRBV7-2 and TRBJ2-3, with 14 positions matching TRBD2. From germline, CDR1 is SGHTA and CDR2 FQGNSA. The CDR3 spans 14 residues. The V segment lost 5 bases and the J segment 10 bases; nucleotides outside the gene matches: 5. CDR3 loop: CASSTSTSGRAQYF. CDR3 sequence (DNA): TGTGCCAGCAGCACCTCGACTAGCGGGAGGGCGCAGTATTTT.

The chain employs TRBV2 and TRBJ2-7, with D possibly called TRBD1 or TRBD2 (5 bases each). This CDR3 region has 13 residues. From germline, CDR1 is SNHLY and CDR2 FYNNEI. Trimming took off 7 bases at V and 3 bases at J, with 13 bases between the two ends. The DNA of the CDR3 is TGTGCCAGCAAGAGGACGGGGCTCTACGAGCAGTACTTC. It specifies CASKRTGLYEQYF.

A note on this clone: Other DNA sequences in this specimen translate into the identical CDR3. The chain employs TRBV5-1 and TRBJ1-4; D might be TRBD1 (5 bases). The CDR3 is made up of 15 amino acids. The germline gives CDR1 SGHRS, CDR2 YFSETQ. The V end was cut by 0 bases, the J end by 1 base, with 7 bases between. The DNA for the CDR3 is TGCGCCAGCAGCTTGGGAGGGGTAACTAATGAAAAACTGTTTTTT. Translated, it gives CASSLGGVTNEKLFF.

Of note for this clone: Since a much larger clone is just one base distant, this may be a read error. Within the sample, other DNA sequences also encode this same CDR3. This chain connects TRBV5-6 to TRBJ2-7; TRBD1 matches 7 bases. V was clipped by 0 bases and J by 3 bases; unmatched bases: 3. The CDR3 consists of 14 residues. The germline V gene encodes CDR1 SGHDT and CDR2 YYEEEE. CDR3 sequence (DNA): TGTGCCAGCAGCTTGGGACAGGGCCGCTACGAGCAGTACTTC. As protein: CASSLGQGRYEQYF.

V usage is TRBV28 and J usage is TRBJ2-3; D is undetermined. The germline V gene has CDR1 MDHEN and CDR2 SYDVKM. The CDR3 length is 14 residues. Trimming removed 6 bases at V and 4 bases at J, with 14 bases between. The CDR3 bases are TGTGCCAGCAGCCCCCCCCGAAAGGCAGATACGCAGTATTTT. Protein: CASSPPRKADTQYF.

This chain connects TRBV19 to TRBJ1-1; D perhaps matches TRBD1 (5 bases). Germline values: CDR1 LNHDA, CDR2 SQIVND (reference sequence). Between the trimmed V and J ends, which lost 5 bases and 7 bases, there was a span of 11 bases. The CDR3 is made up of 12 amino acids. The CDR3 is CASSSQGYEAFF. The CDR3 DNA sequence: TGTGCCAGTAGTTCGCAGGGATATGAAGCTTTCTTT.

The rearrangement joins TRBV28 to TRBJ1-3; no clear D gene. V shed 5 bases and J shed 6 bases, with 11 bases lying between them. The CDR3 extends over 13 amino acids. Per the germline V gene, CDR1 is MDHEN and CDR2 is SYDVKM. CDR3 amino acids: CASSPTSPNTIYF. The CDR3 DNA follows: TGTGCCAGCAGTCCCACCTCCCCAAACACCATATATTTT.

The chain recombines TRBV10-3 with TRBJ2-2; 14 nucleotides line up with TRBD2. The CDR3 is 18 amino acids. Germline trimming cut 4 bases from V and 6 bases from J; bases unmatched to any gene: 10. CDR1 is ENHRY and CDR2 is SYGVKD in the germline V gene. The CDR3 here is CAISGTSGRFWRPGELFF. The CDR3 DNA sequence: TGTGCCATCAGTGGGACTAGCGGGAGGTTCTGGCGCCCCGGGGAGCTGTTTTTT.

V is TRBV10-3 and J is TRBJ2-7; TRBD2 agrees at 8 bases. In germline, CDR1 is ENHRY, CDR2 SYGVKD. The CDR3 length is 14 residues. Unmatched junction bases numbered 7, after V lost 5 bases and J lost 4 bases. The CDR3 nucleotides are TGTGCCATCAGTCCCAGCGGGAGAAGGTACGAGCAGTACTTC. It codes for CAISPSGRRYEQYF.

V gene TRBV18 combines with J gene TRBJ2-2, with no clear D. Looked up from germline, CDR1 is KGHSH and CDR2 is LQKENI. This CDR3 is built from 15 residues. V lost 6 bases and J lost 0, with 11 bases in between. The CDR3 coding sequence is TGTGCCAGCTCCGTCGGACCTCCGAACACCGGGGAGCTGTTTTTT. It yields the protein CASSVGPPNTGELFF.

The chain links TRBV9 to TRBJ1-3; possible D gene TRBD1, 5 bases. Trimming pared 2 bases from V and 1 base from J, leaving 16 bases between. CDR1 is SGDLS, CDR2 YYNGEE, per germline. The CDR3 consists of 17 residues. The CDR3 sequence is CASSVRDGRFSGNTIYF. CDR3 nucleotide sequence: TGTGCCAGCAGCGTGCGGGACGGACGATTTTCTGGAAACACCATATATTTT.

J is TRBJ2-3 and V is TRBV18, with D possibly matching TRBD1 (6 bases). The V gene lost 1 base and the J gene lost 3 bases, with 8 bases spanning the gap. Germline lookup yields CDR1 KGHSH and CDR2 LQKENI. There are 14 residues in the CDR3. The CDR3 loop is CASSPQGVTDTQYF. CDR3 sequence (DNA): TGTGCCAGCTCACCACAGGGGGTAACAGATACGCAGTATTTT.

The CDR3 region is CASSLFGDPKTGELFF. DNA of the CDR3: TGCGCCAGCAGCTTGTTCGGTGACCCCAAAACCGGGGAGCTGTTTTTT. The rearrangement links TRBV5-1 to TRBJ2-2; D uncertain. Per germline, CDR1 SGHRS and CDR2 YFSETQ. The CDR3 contains 16 residues. V was trimmed by 1 base and J by 5 bases, leaving 15 bases between them.

The rearrangement joins TRBV29-1 to TRBJ2-5; D might be TRBD2 (6 bases). The germline V and J ends were trimmed by 5 bases and 5 bases, with 15 bases remaining between them. The CDR3 is 13 amino acids. The germline CDR1 and CDR2 sequences are SQVTM and ANQGSEA. CDR3 DNA: TGCAGCGTTCGTCGGGGGACCTGGGAGACCCAGTACTTC. Translated: CSVRRGTWETQYF.

This clone was seen ten or more times. The chain employs TRBV6-4 and TRBJ2-1; TRBD2 agrees at 12 bases. The J segment lost 6 bases and the V segment lost 0 bases, leaving 0 bases of the junction unmatched. The CDR3 sequence is 15 residues long. Germline CDR1 is MRHNA and CDR2 is SNTAGT. The CDR3 sequence is CASSDSTSGSNEQFF. DNA for the CDR3: TGTGCCAGCAGTGACTCGACTAGCGGGAGCAATGAGCAGTTCTTC.

V and J are TRBV5-8 and TRBJ1-2; TRBD1 matches at 7 bases. V was clipped by 0 bases and J by 2 bases; unmatched bases: 1. The germline CDR1 and CDR2 sequences are SGHTS and YDEGEE. The CDR3 consists of 14 residues. Here the CDR3 DNA reads TGTGCCAGCAGCTTGGGGGACAGAAACTATGGCTACACCTTC. Amino acids: CASSLGDRNYGYTF.

CDR3 coding DNA: TGCGCCAGCAGCCTGGCCGTAACGCAGAGAAATTACGAGCAGTACTTC. Translation gives CASSLAVTQRNYEQYF. The V call is TRBV5-1, the J call TRBJ2-7, with D unclear. This CDR3 region has 16 residues. Germline values: CDR1 SGHRS, CDR2 YFSETQ. Deletions cut 4 bases from V and 4 bases from J, with 21 bases between.

The chain couples TRBV14 to TRBJ2-2; tentative D call: TRBD2 (5 bases). The CDR3 runs to 15 residues. V lost 0 bases, J lost 6 bases, and 11 bases lay in between. Germline CDR1 is SGHDN and CDR2 is FVKESK. The DNA of the CDR3 is TGTGCCAGCAGCCAAGAACTAGTCGTCTCCGGGGAGCTGTTTTTT. Translated: CASSQELVVSGELFF.

The V and J genes are TRBV28 and TRBJ2-7; TRBD2 is a possible D gene (5 bases). The CDR3 is 14 amino acids. Germline CDR1 reads MDHEN; CDR2 reads SYDVKM. Trimming took off 6 bases at V and 2 bases at J, with 14 bases between the two ends. CDR3 DNA: TGTGCCAGCAGCCCTGGCGGGCAAGCCTACGAGCAGTACTTC. The encoded protein is CASSPGGQAYEQYF. Full variable domain (remainder filled in from reference TRBV28 and TRBJ2-7): DVKVTQSSRYLVKRTGEKVFLECVQDMDHENMFWYRQDPGLGLRLIYFSYDVKMKEKGDIPEGYSVSREKKERFSLILESASTNQTSMYLCASSPGGQAYEQYFGPGTRLTVT.